Sequencing of this TCR beta chain was carried out in a study of esophageal squamous cell carcinoma under preoperative chemotherapy. Whole-study results and caveats: Peripheral T cells migrating into the tumor appeared to partly supply post-treatment tumor-infiltrating lymphocytes. Abundant clones tended to shrink rather than expand after paclitaxel-nedaplatin. Chemotherapy was followed by significantly higher TCR diversity in peripheral T cells only, not tumor-infiltrating lymphocytes.

This clonotype was counted at least ten times. Its antigen remains unidentified. Time point noted: after preoperative PTX-NDP chemotherapy. The germline gives CDR1 DFQATT, CDR2 SNEGSKA (reference sequence). This CDR3 comprises 13 residues. J lost 6 bases, V lost 4 bases, and 4 bases had no gene match. TCRdb re-called the PCR reads with MiXCR, one entry per CDR3 protein. The data show around 34,000 distinct CDR3 sequences, 40% to 60% seen once. The sample here was taken from a patient given preoperative chemotherapy. The V gene is TRBV20-1, the J gene TRBJ2-1; TRBD2 aligns across 9 bases. The sequence derives from a human donor with esophageal squamous cell carcinoma. The donor label of this sample is uncertain. The CDR3 spells CSATFSGGNEQFF. Here the CDR3 DNA reads TGCAGTGCTACGTTTAGCGGGGGCAATGAGCAGTTCTTC.